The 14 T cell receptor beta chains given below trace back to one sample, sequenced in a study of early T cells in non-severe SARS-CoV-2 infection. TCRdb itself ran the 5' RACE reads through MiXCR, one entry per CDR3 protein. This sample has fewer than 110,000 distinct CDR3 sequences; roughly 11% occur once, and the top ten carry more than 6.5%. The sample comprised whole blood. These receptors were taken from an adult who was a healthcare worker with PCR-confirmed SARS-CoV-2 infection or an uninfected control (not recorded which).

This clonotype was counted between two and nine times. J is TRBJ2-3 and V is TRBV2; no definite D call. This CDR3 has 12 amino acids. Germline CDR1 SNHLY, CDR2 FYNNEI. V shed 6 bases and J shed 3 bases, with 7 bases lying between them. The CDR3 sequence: CASRGSTDTQYF. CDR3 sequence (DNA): TGTGCCAGCAGAGGAAGTACAGATACGCAGTATTTT.

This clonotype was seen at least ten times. CDR3 sequence (DNA): TGTGCCAGCAGCCGCGCCAGCGGGAGGCAAGAGACCCAGTACTTC. The encoded protein is CASSRASGRQETQYF. The V and J genes are TRBV12-3 or TRBV12-4 and TRBJ2-5; 9 bases match TRBD2. Germline trimming cut 6 bases from V and 2 bases from J; bases unmatched to any gene: 7. This CDR3 is built from 15 residues.

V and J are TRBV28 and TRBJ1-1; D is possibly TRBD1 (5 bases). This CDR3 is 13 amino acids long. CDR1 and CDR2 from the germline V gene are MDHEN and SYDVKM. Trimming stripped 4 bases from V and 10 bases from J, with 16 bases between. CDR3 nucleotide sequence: TGTGCCAGCAGTTCGGGGACGGTCTACGGAGCTTTCTTT. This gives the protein CASSSGTVYGAFF.

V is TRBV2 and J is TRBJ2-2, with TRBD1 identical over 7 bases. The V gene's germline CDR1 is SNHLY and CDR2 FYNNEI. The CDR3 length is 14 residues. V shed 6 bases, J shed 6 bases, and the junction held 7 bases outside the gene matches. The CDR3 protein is CASSETGIPGELFF. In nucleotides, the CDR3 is TGTGCCAGCAGCGAGACAGGGATACCCGGGGAGCTGTTTTTT.

The CDR3: CASSQGGASGRRLDTQYF. The DNA for the CDR3 is TGCGCCAGCAGCCAAGGAGGGGCTAGCGGGAGGCGGTTAGATACGCAGTATTTT. The chain is built from TRBV4-1 and TRBJ2-3, with TRBD2 identical over 11 bases. This CDR3 is built from 18 residues. Germline CDR1 and CDR2: MGHRA and YSYEKL. V trimming: 1 base; J trimming: 5 bases; junction bases outside the gene matches: 11.

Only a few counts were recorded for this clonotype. For the CDR3, the DNA is TGTGCCAGCAGCTTGGAATGGGTAGCCTTTCATGGCTACACCTTC. This gives the protein CASSLEWVAFHGYTF. The rearrangement joins TRBV5-5 to TRBJ1-2; D gene ambiguous. Germline V gives CDR1 SGHKS, CDR2 YYEKEE (reference sequence). The CDR3 length is 15 residues. V lost 0 bases to trimming and J lost 6 bases, with 15 bases between them.

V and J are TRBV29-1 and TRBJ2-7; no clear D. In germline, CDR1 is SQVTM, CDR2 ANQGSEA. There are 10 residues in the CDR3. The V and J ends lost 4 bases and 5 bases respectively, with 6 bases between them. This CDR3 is CSVGADEQYF. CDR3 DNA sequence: TGCAGCGTTGGGGCTGACGAGCAGTACTTC.

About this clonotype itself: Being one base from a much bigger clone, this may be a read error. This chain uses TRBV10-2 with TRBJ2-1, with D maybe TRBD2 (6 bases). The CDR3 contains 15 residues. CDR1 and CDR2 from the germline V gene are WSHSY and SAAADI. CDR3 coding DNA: TGCGCCAGCAGCCCGGCCGGGACTCTCTACAATGAGCGGTTCTTC. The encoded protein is CASSPAGTLYNERFF.

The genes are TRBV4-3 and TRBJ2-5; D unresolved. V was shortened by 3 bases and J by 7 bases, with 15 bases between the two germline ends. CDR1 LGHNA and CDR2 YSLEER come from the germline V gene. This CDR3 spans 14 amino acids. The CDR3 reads CASSQELVSWTQYF. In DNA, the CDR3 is TGCGCCAGCAGCCAGGAACTGGTTTCGTGGACCCAGTACTTC.

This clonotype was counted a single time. CDR3 protein: CASTRQEHYNEQFF. The CDR3 nucleotides read TGCGCCAGCACCCGACAGGAACACTACAATGAGCAGTTCTTC. The chain joins TRBV5-1 to TRBJ2-1; TRBD1 is a possible D gene (6 bases). The CDR3 covers 14 residues. Germline CDR1 SGHRS, CDR2 YFSETQ. V was clipped by 6 bases and J by 3 bases, with 13 bases between them.

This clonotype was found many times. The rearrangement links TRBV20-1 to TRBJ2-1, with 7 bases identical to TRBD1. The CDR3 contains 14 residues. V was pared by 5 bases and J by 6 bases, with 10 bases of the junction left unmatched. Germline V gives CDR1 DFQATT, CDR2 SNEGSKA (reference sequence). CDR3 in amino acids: CSAATGESGNEQFF. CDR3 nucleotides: TGCAGTGCTGCAACAGGGGAATCAGGCAATGAGCAGTTCTTC.

The CDR3 is CASSTGNTDTQYF. CDR3 nucleotides: TGTGCCAGCAGCACCGGGAACACAGATACGCAGTATTTT. The chain links TRBV7-2 to TRBJ2-3; a possible D gene is TRBD2 (5 bases). In germline, CDR1 is SGHTA, CDR2 FQGNSA. The CDR3 is 13 residues long. The ends were cut back, 5 bases at V and 2 bases at J, with 8 bases in the middle.

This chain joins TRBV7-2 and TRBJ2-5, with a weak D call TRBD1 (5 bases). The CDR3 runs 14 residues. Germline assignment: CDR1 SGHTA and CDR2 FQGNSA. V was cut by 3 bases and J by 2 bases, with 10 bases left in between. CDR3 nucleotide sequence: TGTGCCAGCAGCTTGAAGGGGCAGCAAGAGACCCAGTACTTC. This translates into CASSLKGQQETQYF.

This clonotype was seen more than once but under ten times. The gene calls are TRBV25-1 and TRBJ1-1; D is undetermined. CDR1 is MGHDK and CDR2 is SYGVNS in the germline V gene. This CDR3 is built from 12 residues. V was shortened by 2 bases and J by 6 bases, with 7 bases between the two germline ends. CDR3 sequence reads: CASSEVGAEAFF. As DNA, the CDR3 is TGTGCCAGCAGTGAAGTTGGTGCTGAAGCTTTCTTT. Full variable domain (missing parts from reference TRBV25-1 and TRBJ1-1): EADIYQTPRYLVIGTGKKITLECSQTMGHDKMYWYQQDPGMELHLIHYSYGVNSTEKGDLSSESTVSRIRTEHFPLTLESARPSHTSQYLCASSEVGAEAFFGQGTRLTVV.